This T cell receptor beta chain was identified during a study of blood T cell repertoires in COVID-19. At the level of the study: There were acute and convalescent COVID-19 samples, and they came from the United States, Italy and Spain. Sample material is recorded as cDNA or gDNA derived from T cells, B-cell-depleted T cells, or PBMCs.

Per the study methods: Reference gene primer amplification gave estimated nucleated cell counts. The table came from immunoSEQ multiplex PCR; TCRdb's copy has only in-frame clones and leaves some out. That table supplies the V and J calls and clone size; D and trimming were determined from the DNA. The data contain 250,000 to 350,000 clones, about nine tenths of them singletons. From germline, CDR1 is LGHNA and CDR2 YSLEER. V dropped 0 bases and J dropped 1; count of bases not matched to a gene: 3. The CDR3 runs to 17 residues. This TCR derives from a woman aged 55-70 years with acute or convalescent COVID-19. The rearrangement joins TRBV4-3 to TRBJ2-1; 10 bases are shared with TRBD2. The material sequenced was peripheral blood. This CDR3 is CASSQESGRASYNEQFF. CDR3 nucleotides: TGCGCCAGCAGCCAAGAGAGCGGGAGGGCTTCCTACAATGAGCAGTTCTTC.